This T cell receptor beta chain was retrieved from a study of T cells in localized non-small cell lung cancer. Whole-study findings and limits: Exceeding tumor, uninvolved adjacent lung had the highest T cell clonality. Tumor samples were not multi-region, leaving intratumor heterogeneity unexcluded.

The data were produced by immunoSEQ multiplex PCR, yet TCRdb's version contains in-frame clones alone and is incomplete. This table has some 24,000 clones, more than 85% appearing once. Regarding this clone: As yet, its antigen is unknown.

The sample in question was peripheral blood, obtained before any cancer treatment. The TCR comes from a woman aged 35-75 years with stage I lung adenocarcinoma.

The CDR3 sequence: CASIPETSSYNEQFF. The CDR3 DNA reads as TGTGCCAGCATTCCGGAGACTAGCTCCTACAATGAGCAGTTCTTC. The chain uses TRBV28 and TRBJ2-1; a possible D gene is TRBD2 (6 bases). Germline values: CDR1 MDHEN, CDR2 SYDVKM. The CDR3 runs 15 residues. V was trimmed by 7 bases and J by 0 bases, leaving 13 bases between them.